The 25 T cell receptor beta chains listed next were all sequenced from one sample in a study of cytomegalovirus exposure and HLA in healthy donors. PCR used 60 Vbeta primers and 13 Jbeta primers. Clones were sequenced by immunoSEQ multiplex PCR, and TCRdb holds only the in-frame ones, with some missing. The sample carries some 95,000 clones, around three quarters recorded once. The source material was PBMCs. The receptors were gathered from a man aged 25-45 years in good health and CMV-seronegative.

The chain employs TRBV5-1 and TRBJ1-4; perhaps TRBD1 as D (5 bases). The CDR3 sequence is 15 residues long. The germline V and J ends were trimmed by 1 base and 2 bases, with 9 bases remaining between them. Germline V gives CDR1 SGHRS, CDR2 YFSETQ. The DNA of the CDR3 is TGCGCCAGCAGCTTGTTATCAGGGACTAATGAAAAACTGTTTTTT. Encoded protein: CASSLLSGTNEKLFF.

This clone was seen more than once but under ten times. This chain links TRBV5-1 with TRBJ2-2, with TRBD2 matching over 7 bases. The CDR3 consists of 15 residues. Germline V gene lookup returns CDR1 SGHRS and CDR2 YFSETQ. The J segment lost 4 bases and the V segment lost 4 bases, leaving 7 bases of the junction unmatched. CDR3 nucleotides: TGCGCCAGCAGCGGATCCGGGACTATCACCGGGGAGCTGTTTTTT. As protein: CASSGSGTITGELFF.

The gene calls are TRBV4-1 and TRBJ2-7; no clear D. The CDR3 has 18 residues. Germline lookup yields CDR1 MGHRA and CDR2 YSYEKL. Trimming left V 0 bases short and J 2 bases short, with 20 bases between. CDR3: CASSQDPPFSRGAYEQYF. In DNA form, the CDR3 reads TGCGCCAGCAGCCAAGATCCCCCGTTTTCTAGAGGAGCCTACGAGCAGTACTTC.

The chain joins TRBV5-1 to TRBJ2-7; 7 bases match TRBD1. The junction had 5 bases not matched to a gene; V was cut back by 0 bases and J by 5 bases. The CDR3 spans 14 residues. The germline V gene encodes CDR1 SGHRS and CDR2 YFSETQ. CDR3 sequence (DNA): TGCGCCAGCAGCTTGGGACAGGGAGACGACGAGCAGTACTTC. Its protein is CASSLGQGDDEQYF.

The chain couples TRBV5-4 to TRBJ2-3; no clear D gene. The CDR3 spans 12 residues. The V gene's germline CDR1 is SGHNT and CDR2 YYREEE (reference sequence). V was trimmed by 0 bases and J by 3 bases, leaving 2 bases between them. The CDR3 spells CASSLVTDTQYF. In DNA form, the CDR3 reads TGTGCCAGCAGCTTGGTAACAGATACGCAGTATTTT. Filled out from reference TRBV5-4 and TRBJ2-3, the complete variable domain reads ETGVTQSPTHLIKTRGQQVTLRCSSQSGHNTVSWYQQALGQGPQFIFQYYREEENGRGNFPPRFSGLQFPNYSSELNVNALELDDSALYLCASSLVTDTQYFGPGTRLTVL.

The CDR3 spells CASSIPLVSYNEQFF. CDR3 in DNA: TGTGCCAGTAGTATTCCCCTAGTGTCCTACAATGAGCAGTTCTTC. This rearrangement joins TRBV19 to TRBJ2-1; D is uncertain. Trimming stripped 3 bases from V and 1 base from J, with 10 bases between. The CDR3 totals 15 residues. The germline gives CDR1 LNHDA, CDR2 SQIVND (reference sequence).

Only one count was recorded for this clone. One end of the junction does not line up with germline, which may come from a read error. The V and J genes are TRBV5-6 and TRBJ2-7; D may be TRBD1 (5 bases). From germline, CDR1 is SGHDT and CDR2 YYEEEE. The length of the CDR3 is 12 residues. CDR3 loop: CASNPSGFPPGF. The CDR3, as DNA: TGTGCCAGCAACCCGTCAGGGTTCCCGCCAGGGTTC.

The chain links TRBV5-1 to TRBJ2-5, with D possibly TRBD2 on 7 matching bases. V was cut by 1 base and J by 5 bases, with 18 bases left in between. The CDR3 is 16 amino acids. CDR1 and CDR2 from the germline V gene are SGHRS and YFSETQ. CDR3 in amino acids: CASSLRGFAGAETQYF. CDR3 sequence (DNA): TGCGCCAGCAGCTTGAGGGGGTTCGCGGGGGCTGAGACCCAGTACTTC.

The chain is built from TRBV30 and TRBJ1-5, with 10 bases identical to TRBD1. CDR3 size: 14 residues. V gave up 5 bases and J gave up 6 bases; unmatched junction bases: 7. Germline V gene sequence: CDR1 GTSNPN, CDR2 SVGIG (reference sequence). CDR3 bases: TGTGCCTGGGGGACAGGGGTGGAAACTCAGCCCCAGCATTTT. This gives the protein CAWGTGVETQPQHF.

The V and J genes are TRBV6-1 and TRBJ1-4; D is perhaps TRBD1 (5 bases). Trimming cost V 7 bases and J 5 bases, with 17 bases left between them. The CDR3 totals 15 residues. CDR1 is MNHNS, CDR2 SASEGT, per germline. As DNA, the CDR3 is TGTGCCAGCATTGTGGCACCAGGGTTGAATGAAAAACTGTTTTTT. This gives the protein CASIVAPGLNEKLFF.

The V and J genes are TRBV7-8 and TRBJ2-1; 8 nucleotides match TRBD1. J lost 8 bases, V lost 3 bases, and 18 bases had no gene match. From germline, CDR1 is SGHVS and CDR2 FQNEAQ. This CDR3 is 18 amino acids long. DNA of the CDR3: TGTGCCAGCAGCTTCCCCAGGACAGGGCGGTCGGGTGGCGATGAGCAGTTCTTC. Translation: CASSFPRTGRSGGDEQFF.

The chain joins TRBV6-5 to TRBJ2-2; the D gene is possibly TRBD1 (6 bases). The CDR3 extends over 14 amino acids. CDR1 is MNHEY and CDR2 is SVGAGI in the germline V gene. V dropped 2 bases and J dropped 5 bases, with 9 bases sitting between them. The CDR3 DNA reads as TGTGCCAGCAGTTACCCGGACAGTACCGGGGAGCTGTTTTTT. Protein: CASSYPDSTGELFF.

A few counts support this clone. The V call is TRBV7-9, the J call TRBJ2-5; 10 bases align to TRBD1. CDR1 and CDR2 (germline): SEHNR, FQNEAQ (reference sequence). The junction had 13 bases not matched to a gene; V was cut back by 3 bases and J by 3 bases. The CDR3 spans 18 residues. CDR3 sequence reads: CASSLGQGITSGEETQYF. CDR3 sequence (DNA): TGTGCCAGCAGCTTGGGACAGGGGATAACTAGCGGCGAAGAGACCCAGTACTTC. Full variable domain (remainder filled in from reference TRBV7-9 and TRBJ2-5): DTGVSQNPRHKITKRGQNVTFRCDPISEHNRLYWYRQTLGQGPEFLTYFQNEAQLEKSRLLSDRFSAERPKGSFSTLEIQRTEQGDSAMYLCASSLGQGITSGEETQYFGPGTRLLVL.

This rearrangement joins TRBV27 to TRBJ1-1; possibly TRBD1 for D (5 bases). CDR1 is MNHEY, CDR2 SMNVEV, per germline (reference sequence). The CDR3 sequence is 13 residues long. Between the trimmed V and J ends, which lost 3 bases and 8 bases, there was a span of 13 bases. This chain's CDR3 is CASSLKGIPEAFF. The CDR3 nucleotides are TGTGCCAGCAGTTTGAAGGGGATCCCCGAAGCTTTCTTT.

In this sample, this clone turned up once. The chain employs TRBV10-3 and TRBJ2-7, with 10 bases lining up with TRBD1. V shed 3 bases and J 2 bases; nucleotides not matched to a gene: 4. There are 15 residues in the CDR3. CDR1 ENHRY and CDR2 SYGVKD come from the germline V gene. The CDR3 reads CAISDAGTGAYEQYF. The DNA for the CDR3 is TGTGCCATCAGTGATGCCGGGACAGGGGCCTACGAGCAGTACTTC.

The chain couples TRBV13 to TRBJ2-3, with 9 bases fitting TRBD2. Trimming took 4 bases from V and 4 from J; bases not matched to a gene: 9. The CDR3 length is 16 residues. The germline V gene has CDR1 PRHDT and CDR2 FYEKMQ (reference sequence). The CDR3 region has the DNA TGTGCCAGCAGCTCCCTTGTGCGGGAGGGCTCAGATACGCAGTATTTT. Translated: CASSSLVREGSDTQYF.

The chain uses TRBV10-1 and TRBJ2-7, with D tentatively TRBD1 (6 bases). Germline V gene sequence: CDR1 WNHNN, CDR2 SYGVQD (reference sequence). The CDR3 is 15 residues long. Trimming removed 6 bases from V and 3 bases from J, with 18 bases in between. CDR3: CASSPRQADLYEQYF. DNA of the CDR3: TGCGCCAGCAGCCCTAGACAGGCTGACCTCTACGAGCAGTACTTC.

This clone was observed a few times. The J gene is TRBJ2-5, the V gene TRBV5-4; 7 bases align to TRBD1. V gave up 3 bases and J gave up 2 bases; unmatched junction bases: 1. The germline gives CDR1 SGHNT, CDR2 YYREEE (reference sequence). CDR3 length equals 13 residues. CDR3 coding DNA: TGTGCCAGCAGCTCAGGGGGACAAGAGACCCAGTACTTC. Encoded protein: CASSSGGQETQYF.

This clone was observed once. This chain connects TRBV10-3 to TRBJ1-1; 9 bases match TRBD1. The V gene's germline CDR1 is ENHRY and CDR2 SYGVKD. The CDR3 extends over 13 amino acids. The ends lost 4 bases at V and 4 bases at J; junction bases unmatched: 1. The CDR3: CAISGQGVTEAFF. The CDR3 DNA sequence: TGTGCCATCAGTGGACAGGGGGTCACTGAAGCTTTCTTT.

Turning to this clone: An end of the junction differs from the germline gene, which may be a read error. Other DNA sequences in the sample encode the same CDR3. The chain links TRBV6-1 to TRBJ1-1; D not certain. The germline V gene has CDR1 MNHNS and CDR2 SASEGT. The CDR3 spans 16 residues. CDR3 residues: CASSGRFGVVNTEAFF. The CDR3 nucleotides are TGTGCCAGCAGTGGTCGATTCGGGGTCGTGAACACTGAAGCCTTCTTT.

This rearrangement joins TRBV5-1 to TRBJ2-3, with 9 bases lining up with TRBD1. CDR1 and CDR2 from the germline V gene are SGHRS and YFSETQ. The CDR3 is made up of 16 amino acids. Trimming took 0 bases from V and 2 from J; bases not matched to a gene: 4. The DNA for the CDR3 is TGCGCCAGCAGCTTGGTGGGGACAGGGTCCACAGATACGCAGTATTTT. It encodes CASSLVGTGSTDTQYF.

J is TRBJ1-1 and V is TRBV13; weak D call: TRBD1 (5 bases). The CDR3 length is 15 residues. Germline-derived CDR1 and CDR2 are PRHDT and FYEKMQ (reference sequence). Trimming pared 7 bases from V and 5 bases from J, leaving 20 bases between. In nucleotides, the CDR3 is TGTGCCAGCACCACCCCGGGGGGAGTGAGGACTGAAGCTTTCTTT. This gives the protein CASTTPGGVRTEAFF.

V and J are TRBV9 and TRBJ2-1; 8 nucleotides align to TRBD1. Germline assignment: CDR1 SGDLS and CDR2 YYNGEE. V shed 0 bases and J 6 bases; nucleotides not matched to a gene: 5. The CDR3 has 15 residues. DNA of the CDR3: TGTGCCAGCAGCGTAGGCCAGGGGGCTATCAATGAGCAGTTCTTC. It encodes CASSVGQGAINEQFF. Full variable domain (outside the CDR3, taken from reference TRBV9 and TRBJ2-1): DSGVTQTPKHLITATGQRVTLRCSPRSGDLSVYWYQQSLDQGLQFLIQYYNGEERAKGNILERFSAQQFPDLHSELNLSSLELGDSALYFCASSVGQGAINEQFFGPGTRLTVL.

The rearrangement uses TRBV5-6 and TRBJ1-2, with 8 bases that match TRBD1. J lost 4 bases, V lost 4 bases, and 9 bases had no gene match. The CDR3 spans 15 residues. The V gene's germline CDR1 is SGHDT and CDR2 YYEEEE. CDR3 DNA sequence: TGTGCCAGCAGCAGGGAACAGGGGGTGGTCTATGGCTACACCTTC. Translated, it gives CASSREQGVVYGYTF.

The CDR3 DNA is TGTGCCAGCAGTTACGCAGGGTTGAACACTGAAGCTTTCTTT. Amino acids: CASSYAGLNTEAFF. The chain uses TRBV6-6 and TRBJ1-1; D perhaps matches TRBD1 (5 bases). The CDR3 runs 14 residues. Trimming took 2 bases from V and 0 from J, leaving 7 bases between them. The germline CDR1 and CDR2 sequences are MNHNY and SVGAGI (reference sequence).